The count of the clone carrying this TCR beta chain is one. Its antigen is as yet unknown. This sample is drawn from a study of graft-versus-host responses after intestinal transplantation. Study-level background: Anti-thymocyte globulin induction preceded about 3 years of tacrolimus and steroid maintenance in all recipients.

Clones were read by immunoSEQ multiplex PCR, and TCRdb kept only the in-frame ones, dropping some. The data show about 31,000 clones, roughly 80% seen once. Germline loops: CDR1 MNHEY, CDR2 SMNVEV (reference sequence). The V end lost 2 bases, the J end lost 4 bases, and 12 bases lay between the germline ends. The CDR3 has 14 amino acids. Study results and caveats: Early declines in HvG clones that occurred post-transplant were associated with peak circulating GvH clone levels.

The material was unstimulated CD8+ T cells sorted from spleen or lymph node cells, obtained before intestinal transplant. The sequence came from a human donor who received an intestinal transplant. The chain links TRBV27 to TRBJ2-7; D possibly corresponds to TRBD2 (6 bases). The CDR3 loop is CASSLGRGLYEQYF. The CDR3 nucleotides read TGTGCCAGCAGTTTAGGGCGGGGCTTATACGAGCAGTACTTC.